A selection of T cell receptor beta chains follows, all from one sample in a study of T cell responses to AZD1222 COVID-19 vaccine. Method: immunoSEQ multiplex PCR; TCRdb's copy keeps in-frame clones and lacks some. The sample comprises about 150,000 clones, about 91% of which are singletons, and about 15% rests with the top ten. This specimen consisted of peripheral blood, obtained on day 0 of AZD1222 vaccination. The receptors come from an adult in good health. The CDR3 runs from the conserved cysteine through the conserved F or W. Each record gives: CDR3 protein, CDR3 DNA, D gene, J gene, clone size, V gene. D genes are given only for firm matches. Clone size is stated in some rows and not others, as once, few, many or a class when expanded.

CASSAATGALGYTF | TGTGCCAGCAGCGCCGCTACGGGGGCCCTAGGCTACACCTTC | - | TRBJ1-2 | - | TRBV9
CASSPPPGALGYTF | TGTGCCAGCTCACCACCACCCGGTGCGCTCGGCTACACCTTC | - | TRBJ1-2 | - | TRBV18
CASIRGGETQYF | TGTGCCAGCATTCGGGGGGGAGAGACCCAGTACTTC | TRBD2 | TRBJ2-5 | - | TRBV2
CSVGQGVNQPQHF | TGCAGCGTCGGACAGGGGGTGAATCAGCCCCAGCATTTT | TRBD1 | TRBJ1-5 | - | TRBV29-1
CASSQAQPLDEQFF | TGTGCCAGCAGCCAGGCACAGCCTTTAGATGAGCAGTTCTTC | - | TRBJ2-1 | - | TRBV14
CASSLGAGANTGELFF | TGTGCCAGCAGCTTGGGAGCGGGGGCGAACACCGGGGAGCTGTTTTTT | TRBD2 | TRBJ2-2 | - | TRBV5-6
CASSQSEFTEAFF | TGTGCCAGCAGCCAAAGCGAGTTCACTGAAGCTTTCTTT | - | TRBJ1-1 | - | TRBV14
CASTYGNTEAFF | TGTGCCAGCACATACGGGAACACTGAAGCTTTCTTT | - | TRBJ1-1 | - | TRBV13
CASSLLGQGRGSTEAFF | TGTGCCAGCAGCTTGCTCGGACAGGGGAGGGGGAGCACTGAAGCTTTCTTT | TRBD1 | TRBJ1-1 | - | TRBV5-5
CASSYQRQGSDYGYTF | TGTGCCAGCAGCTACCAACGACAGGGCTCAGACTATGGCTACACCTTC | TRBD1 | TRBJ1-2 | - | TRBV7-2
CASSQRTASNYGYTF | TGTGCCAGCAGCCAAAGGACAGCTTCTAACTATGGCTACACCTTC | - | TRBJ1-2 | once | TRBV7-2
CAISESGPLDQPQHF | TGTGCCATCAGTGAGTCGGGGCCCTTAGATCAGCCCCAGCATTTT | - | TRBJ1-5 | - | TRBV10-3
CASSRRGGGATSEQFF | TGTGCCAGCAGCCGGAGAGGCGGGGGGGCAACAAGTGAGCAGTTCTTC | TRBD2 | TRBJ2-1 | - | TRBV7-2
CASSSPVREHEQYF | TGTGCCAGTAGTTCCCCTGTCAGGGAACACGAGCAGTACTTC | - | TRBJ2-7 | - | TRBV19
CASSFTTGSSYTF | TGTGCCAGCAGTTTTACGACAGGGTCGAGCTACACCTTC | TRBD1 | TRBJ1-2 | - | TRBV12-3/TRBV12-4